Presented here are 17 T cell receptor beta chains from one specimen sequenced in a study of blood T cell repertoires in COVID-19. Measured with immunoSEQ multiplex PCR; TCRdb has only the in-frame clones, and not every one. The sample lists 75,000 to 95,000 clones, around 87% occurring once. The source material was peripheral blood. The source of these receptors is a human donor in a cohort sampled during active COVID-19.

This sequence joins TRBV6-5 and TRBJ2-4; possible D gene TRBD1, 5 bases. Trimming removed 4 bases from V and 5 bases from J, with 15 bases in between. This CDR3 is built from 15 residues. The germline gives CDR1 MNHEY, CDR2 SVGAGI. CDR3 sequence (DNA): TGTGCCAGCAGTTTACACCAGGGATCCGAAAACATTCAGTACTTC. It is translated as CASSLHQGSENIQYF.

The chain links TRBV11-2 to TRBJ2-1; 14 positions match TRBD2. Germline V lookup: CDR1 SGHAT, CDR2 FQNNGV. J lost 8 bases, V lost 4 bases, and 4 bases had no gene match. The CDR3 has 15 amino acids. The CDR3 protein is CASSSGLAGAHEQFF. The CDR3 bases are TGTGCCAGCAGCTCGGGACTAGCGGGAGCCCATGAGCAGTTCTTC.

This rearrangement joins TRBV15 to TRBJ2-1, with TRBD1 matching over 11 bases. V lost 1 base and J lost 5; bases outside the gene matches: 4. Germline V gene data show CDR1 as LNHNV and CDR2 as YYDKDF (reference sequence). The length of the CDR3 is 16 residues. As DNA, the CDR3 is TGTGCCACCAGCAGAGGCCGGGGACAGGGGGACAATGAGCAGTTCTTC. This codes for CATSRGRGQGDNEQFF.

V and J are TRBV27 and TRBJ2-7, with 15 bases fitting TRBD2. CDR1 and CDR2 from the germline V gene are MNHEY and SMNVEV (reference sequence). The V gene end was trimmed by 0 bases and the J gene end by 2 bases; junction bases not matched to a gene: 11. The CDR3 length is 20 residues. The CDR3 loop reads CASSLSVVGTSGRLPYEQYF. CDR3 in DNA: TGTGCCAGCAGTTTATCGGTAGTTGGGACTAGCGGGAGGCTCCCCTACGAGCAGTACTTC.

This chain links TRBV27 with TRBJ1-2; a weak D match, TRBD1 (5 bases). V dropped 4 bases and J dropped 4 bases, with 13 bases sitting between them. CDR3 size: 14 residues. Germline V gene data show CDR1 as MNHEY and CDR2 as SMNVEV (reference sequence). The CDR3 loop is CASSSGGVGYGYTF. In DNA form, the CDR3 reads TGTGCCAGCAGTTCCGGGGGTGTGGGCTATGGCTACACCTTC.

V and J are TRBV27 and TRBJ1-1, with 9 bases identical to TRBD1. Germline V CDR1 and CDR2: MNHEY, SMNVEV (reference sequence). Trimming at V came to 6 bases and at J to 0 bases, leaving 17 bases not matched to a gene. The CDR3 is 19 residues long. The CDR3 region has the DNA TGTGCCAGCAGAGCCCGAACAGGGGGCGCGTGGGTCATGAACACTGAAGCTTTCTTT. Translating gives CASRARTGGAWVMNTEAFF.

The chain joins TRBV5-1 to TRBJ2-5, with D possibly TRBD2 on 5 matching bases. There are 13 residues in the CDR3. Per the germline V gene, CDR1 is SGHRS and CDR2 is YFSETQ. The V gene lost 1 base and the J gene lost 5 bases, with 9 bases spanning the gap. The CDR3 DNA is TGCGCCAGCAGCTTGATCCGAGGGGAGACCCAGTACTTC. Translation gives CASSLIRGETQYF.

The V call is TRBV19, the J call TRBJ1-1; no clear D gene. CDR1 and CDR2 from the germline V gene are LNHDA and SQIVND (reference sequence). V shed 10 bases and J shed 1 base, with 16 bases lying between them. This CDR3 is 14 amino acids long. CDR3 coding DNA: TGTGCCACAACGGGTTCGTCATGGAACACTGAAGCTTTCTTT. Its translation is CATTGSSWNTEAFF.

This chain links TRBV7-3 with TRBJ2-1; 11 positions agree with TRBD2. Germline V lookup: CDR1 SGHTA, CDR2 FQGTGA. V was clipped by 0 bases and J by 9 bases; unmatched bases: 4. CDR3 length equals 15 residues. Here the CDR3 reads CASSLTSGRASEQFF. The CDR3 nucleotides are TGTGCCAGCAGCTTAACTAGCGGGAGGGCCAGTGAGCAGTTCTTC.

This clone was seen only once. The chain uses TRBV19 and TRBJ1-5, with D tentatively TRBD1 (5 bases). Per germline, CDR1 LNHDA and CDR2 SQIVND (reference sequence). The V and J ends lost 3 bases and 5 bases respectively, with 17 bases between them. The CDR3 consists of 16 residues. The CDR3 sequence is CASSMRLTGLDQPQHF. DNA for the CDR3: TGTGCCAGTAGTATGCGTTTAACGGGACTAGATCAGCCCCAGCATTTT.

The genes are TRBV19 and TRBJ2-2; TRBD2 matches at 7 bases. CDR1 is LNHDA and CDR2 is SQIVND in the germline V gene (reference sequence). The CDR3 has 15 residues. V shed 7 bases, J shed 4 bases, and the junction held 9 bases outside the gene matches. CDR3 nucleotide sequence: TGTGCCAGTACAGGCGGGAGTACGAGCACCGGGGAGCTGTTTTTT. Translated, it gives CASTGGSTSTGELFF. The full variable domain, in which reference TRBV19 and TRBJ2-2 provide the parts outside the CDR3, is DGGITQSPKYLFRKEGQNVTLSCEQNLNHDAMYWYRQDPGQGLRLIYYSQIVNDFQKGDIAEGYSVSREKKESFPLTVTSAQKNPTAFYLCASTGGSTSTGELFFGEGSRLTVL.

This clone was detected only once. This chain links TRBV10-2 with TRBJ2-4, with a tentative D call TRBD2 (5 bases). V lost 0 bases and J 6 bases, leaving 6 bases between the germline ends. Germline assignment: CDR1 WSHSY and CDR2 SAAADI. The CDR3 length is 13 residues. CDR3 coding DNA: TGCGCCAGCAGTGAGTCTGAGGGAAACATTCAGTACTTC. Amino acid sequence: CASSESEGNIQYF.

V and J are TRBV20-1 and TRBJ1-1; D uncertain. This CDR3 is 11 amino acids long. V gave up 6 bases and J gave up 6 bases, with 11 bases separating them. CDR1 and CDR2 from the germline V gene are DFQATT and SNEGSKA (reference sequence). CDR3 nucleotide sequence: TGCAGTGCGGGGAGTTGGGCTGAAGCTTTCTTT. Its protein is CSAGSWAEAFF.

This clone came up many times. J is TRBJ2-5 and V is TRBV2; 9 positions match TRBD1. This CDR3 is 18 amino acids long. CDR1 and CDR2 from the germline V gene are SNHLY and FYNNEI. Trimming removed 5 bases from V and 5 bases from J; junction bases left unmatched: 18. CDR3 amino acids: CASSSLVGQGRFVETQYF. For the CDR3, the DNA is TGTGCCAGCAGTTCCCTAGTAGGACAGGGGAGATTTGTGGAGACCCAGTACTTC.

The V gene is TRBV19, the J gene TRBJ1-3; no definite D call. Trimming took 5 bases from V and 0 from J, leaving 14 bases between them. CDR1 is LNHDA, CDR2 SQIVND, per germline (reference sequence). The CDR3 sequence is 16 residues long. Here the CDR3 DNA reads TGTGCCAGTAGTGGTCTGACGGAGTACTCTGGAAACACCATATATTTT. Encoded protein: CASSGLTEYSGNTIYF.

V is TRBV24-1 and J is TRBJ2-1; 8 nucleotides line up with TRBD2. CDR3 length equals 12 residues. V lost 1 base and J lost 12; bases outside the gene matches: 1. From germline, CDR1 is KGHDR and CDR2 SFDVKD. The CDR3 nucleotides read TGTGCCACCAGTGATTTCGGGGGGGGGCAGTTCTTC. Encoded protein: CATSDFGGGQFF.

The rearrangement joins TRBV18 to TRBJ2-7; 7 bases align to TRBD1. V shed 6 bases and J 6 bases; nucleotides not matched to a gene: 8. The CDR3 totals 13 residues. CDR1 and CDR2 (germline): KGHSH, LQKENI. The CDR3 loop is CASSPMRGPEQYF. In DNA form, the CDR3 reads TGTGCCAGCTCCCCGATGAGGGGGCCCGAGCAGTACTTC.